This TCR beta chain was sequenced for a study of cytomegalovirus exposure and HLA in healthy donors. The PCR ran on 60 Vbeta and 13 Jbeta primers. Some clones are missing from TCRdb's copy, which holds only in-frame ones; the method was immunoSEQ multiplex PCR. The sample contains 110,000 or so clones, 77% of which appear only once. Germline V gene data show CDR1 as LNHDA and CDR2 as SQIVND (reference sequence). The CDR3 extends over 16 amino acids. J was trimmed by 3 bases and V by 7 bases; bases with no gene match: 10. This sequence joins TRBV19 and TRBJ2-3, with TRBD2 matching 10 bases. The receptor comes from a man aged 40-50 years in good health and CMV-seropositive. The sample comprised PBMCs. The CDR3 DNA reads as TGTGCCAGTACCTCTATAGCGGGGGGCACGACAGATACGCAGTATTTT. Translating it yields CASTSIAGGTTDTQYF.